This TCR beta chain was found in a study of STAT3 mutations in large granular lymphocyte leukemia. Across the whole study: More than half of T-LGLL patients received immunosuppressive therapy.

Overall study results and limits: Every T-cell large granular lymphocyte leukemia patient had at least one immunodominant TCR beta clonotype.

This clone occurred once. Its antigen is still unknown. The protocol was immunoSEQ multiplex PCR, while the TCRdb copy is restricted to in-frame clones and leaves out a portion. The sample contains 4,500 or so clones, 55% of which appear only once. The source is a male patient in his forties or fifties with T-cell large granular lymphocyte leukemia. Some clones in this sample may be carry-over from other donors' samples. The sequenced sample was peripheral blood mononuclear cells.

The CDR3 spells CSTPSGSGGYTF. The CDR3 nucleotides read TGCAGCACCCCATCGGGGTCTGGAGGCTACACCTTC. The genes are TRBV29-1 and TRBJ1-2; no definite D call. Looked up from germline, CDR1 is SQVTM and CDR2 is ANQGSEA. V was trimmed by 8 bases and J by 8 bases, leaving 18 bases between them. This CDR3 region has 12 residues.